This is a list of T cell receptor beta chains from one sample in a study of low-dose radiotherapy and immunotherapy resistance in tumors. Via MiXCR, TCRdb re-called the reads, giving one row per CDR3 protein. The sample lists approximately 91,000 distinct CDR3 sequences; approximately 22% were seen once. The sequencing used PBMCs, collected after low-dose radiotherapy plus immunotherapy. The receptors were gathered from a female donor with ovarian cancer. Both conserved end residues are part of each CDR3. D genes are given only for firm matches. Clone size is stated in some rows and not others, as once, few, many or a class when expanded.

TRBD1,TRBJ1-6,TRBV6-2/TRBV6-3,many,TGTGCCAGCAGTCGGCCCGGGACAGGGGGCTTTTACGATTCACCCCTCCACTTT,CASSRPGTGGFYDSPLHF
-,TRBJ2-1,TRBV20-1,many,TGCAGTGCTATTGGGGGCGGGAGCACCTACAATGAGCAGTTCTTC,CSAIGGGSTYNEQFF
TRBD2,TRBJ2-5,TRBV20-1,many,TGCAGTGCTAGTTGGACTAGCGGGGGGGTTTTAGAGACCCAGTACTTC,CSASWTSGGVLETQYF
-,TRBJ1-1,TRBV20-1,-,TGCAGTGCTAGAGTATTCGGGTCGGGGTTCACTGAAGCTTTCTTT,CSARVFGSGFTEAFF
-,TRBJ2-2,TRBV19,many,TGTGCCAGTAGTGCCGGGCCACCGAACACCGGGGAGCTGTTTTTT,CASSAGPPNTGELFF
-,TRBJ2-1,TRBV28,-,TGTGCCAGCAGTTTAACGGGACTCAATGGCAATGAGCAGTTCTTC,CASSLTGLNGNEQFF
TRBD2,TRBJ2-7,TRBV5-4,many,TGTGCCAGCAGCTTGGGACTAGCGGGAGGATACGAGCAGTACTTC,CASSLGLAGGYEQYF
-,TRBJ2-7,TRBV6-2/TRBV6-3,many,TGTGCCAGCAGTGAAACGAGCTACGAGCAGTACTTC,CASSETSYEQYF
-,TRBJ1-2,TRBV27,many,TGTGCCAGCAGTTCGACAGCTAACTATGGCTACACCTTC,CASSSTANYGYTF
-,TRBJ2-2,TRBV2,many,TGTGCCAGCAGTGTGCACGGTGGGAACGGGGAGCTGTTTTTT,CASSVHGGNGELFF
TRBD2,TRBJ2-3,TRBV28,many,TGTGCCAGCAGTTTATGGACTAGCGGGGACAGAGATACGCAGTATTTT,CASSLWTSGDRDTQYF
TRBD1,TRBJ2-7,TRBV7-6,many,TGTGCCAGCAGCTTACAGTTCCGGGACAGGGTCAACGAGCAGTACTTC,CASSLQFRDRVNEQYF
-,TRBJ2-3,TRBV10-3,many,TGTGCCATCTCTCCAACTCTAGGGGCAGGAGATACGCAGTATTTT,CAISPTLGAGDTQYF